The entry that follows covers one T cell receptor beta chain sequence. Its antigen is unknown. Donors were nominally healthy when sampled, though unrecorded immune exposures were likely. These data originate in a study of cytomegalovirus exposure and HLA in healthy donors. Overall study findings and caveats: Productive rates of about 87% or about 30% were seen for most TCR beta V segments in an earlier analysis. A later look showed TCR association rates differing by HLA locus, highest for DRB1 and lowest for HLA-C. Later on, an analysis found that several of the most significant clusters appeared to be linked to common viral pathogens, which included parvovirus B19.

13 Jbeta primers and 60 Vbeta primers were used for the PCR. The data were produced by immunoSEQ multiplex PCR, yet TCRdb's version contains in-frame clones alone and is incomplete. The table has 120,000 or so clones, around 80% seen once; the top ten hold about 2.6%. V was pared by 4 bases and J by 8 bases, with 5 bases of the junction left unmatched. The CDR3 totals 13 residues. Germline V gene lookup returns CDR1 SQVTM and CDR2 ANQGSEA. Material for sequencing was PBMCs. The chain is built from TRBV29-1 and TRBJ1-4, with 9 bases aligning to TRBD1. This receptor was taken from a middle-aged woman in good health and CMV-seropositive. CDR3 protein: CSVGDRESEKLFF. CDR3 nucleotides: TGCAGCGTTGGGGACAGGGAAAGCGAAAAACTGTTTTTT. The complete variable domain, with remaining parts taken from reference TRBV29-1 and TRBJ1-4, reads SAVISQKPSRDICQRGTSLTIQCQVDSQVTMMFWYRQQPGQSLTLIATANQGSEATYESGFVIDKFPISRPNLTFSTLTVSNMSPEDSSIYLCSVGDRESEKLFFGSGTQLSVL.